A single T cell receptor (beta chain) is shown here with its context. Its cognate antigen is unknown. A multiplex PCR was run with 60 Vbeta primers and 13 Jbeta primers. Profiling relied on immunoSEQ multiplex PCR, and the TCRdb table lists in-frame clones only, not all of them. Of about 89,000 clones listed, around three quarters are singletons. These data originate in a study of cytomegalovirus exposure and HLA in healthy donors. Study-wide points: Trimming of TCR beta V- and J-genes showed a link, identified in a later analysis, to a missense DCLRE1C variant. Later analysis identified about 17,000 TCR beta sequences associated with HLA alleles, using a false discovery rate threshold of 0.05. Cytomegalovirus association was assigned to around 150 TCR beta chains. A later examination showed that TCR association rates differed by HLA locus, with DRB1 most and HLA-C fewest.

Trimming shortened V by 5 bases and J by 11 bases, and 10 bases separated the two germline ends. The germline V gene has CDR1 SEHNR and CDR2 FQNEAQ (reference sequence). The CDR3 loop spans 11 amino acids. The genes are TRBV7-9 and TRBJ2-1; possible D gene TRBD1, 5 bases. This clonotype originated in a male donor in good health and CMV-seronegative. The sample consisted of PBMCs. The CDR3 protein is CASSRDRKQFF. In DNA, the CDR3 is TGTGCCAGCAGCCGTGACAGAAAGCAGTTCTTC.